This TCR beta chain was retrieved from a study of control samples from healthy donors and cancer patients. Only in-frame clones appear in the TCRdb table, and some are missing; sequencing was by immunoSEQ multiplex PCR. The sample records tens of thousands of clones, 85% to 90% being singletons. Sequences were obtained from blood. The sequence was obtained from a middle-aged man in good health.

The CDR3 coding sequence is TGTGCCAGCAGCCTCTGGGGCGAGCGCATGAACACCGGGGAGCTGTTTTTT. It specifies CASSLWGERMNTGELFF. This chain links TRBV28 with TRBJ2-2; possible D gene TRBD1, 5 bases. Germline V gene data show CDR1 as MDHEN and CDR2 as SYDVKM. The CDR3 has 17 amino acids. Trimming pared 6 bases from V and 1 base from J, leaving 18 bases between. Full variable domain (rest looked up from reference TRBV28 and TRBJ2-2): DVKVTQSSRYLVKRTGEKVFLECVQDMDHENMFWYRQDPGLGLRLIYFSYDVKMKEKGDIPEGYSVSREKKERFSLILESASTNQTSMYLCASSLWGERMNTGELFFGEGSRLTVL.